One sample yielded the 32 T cell receptor beta chains listed below, sequenced in a study of cytomegalovirus exposure and HLA in healthy donors. Amplification used 60 Vbeta primers and 13 Jbeta primers. Profiled with immunoSEQ multiplex PCR; TCRdb holds only in-frame clones, not every one. The sample consists of some 150,000 clones, roughly 76% of them appearing once. The material sequenced was PBMCs. Source of these receptors: a woman in her twenties or thirties in good health and CMV-seronegative.

This rearrangement joins TRBV5-4 to TRBJ2-7; the D is unclear. CDR3 size: 13 residues. Trimming left V 3 bases short and J 0 bases short, with 7 bases between. Germline V CDR1 and CDR2: SGHNT, YYREEE (reference sequence). This CDR3 is CASSSTASYEQYF. CDR3 DNA: TGTGCCAGCAGCTCCACTGCCTCCTACGAGCAGTACTTC. The full variable domain, rest sourced from reference TRBV5-4 and TRBJ2-7, is ETGVTQSPTHLIKTRGQQVTLRCSSQSGHNTVSWYQQALGQGPQFIFQYYREEENGRGNFPPRFSGLQFPNYSSELNVNALELDDSALYLCASSSTASYEQYFGPGTRLTVT.

This clone was seen once. The chain couples TRBV5-6 to TRBJ2-5, with 10 bases lining up with TRBD1. Trimming took 4 bases from V and 2 from J; bases not matched to a gene: 5. Germline values: CDR1 SGHDT, CDR2 YYEEEE. CDR3 length: 15 residues. The CDR3 coding sequence is TGTGCCAGCAGCCAGAGGACAGGGGGTCAAGAGACCCAGTACTTC. Translating it yields CASSQRTGGQETQYF.

The CDR3 protein is CASSSKRLAGTYNEQFF. The CDR3 region has the DNA TGTGCCAGCAGCTCAAAAAGACTAGCGGGGACCTACAATGAGCAGTTCTTC. This rearrangement joins TRBV7-2 to TRBJ2-1; TRBD2 aligns across 11 bases. The CDR3 consists of 17 residues. Germline loops: CDR1 SGHTA, CDR2 FQGNSA. The V and J ends lost 4 bases and 2 bases, in that order; junction bases with no gene match: 7.

The V and J genes are TRBV14 and TRBJ2-5, with 10 bases lining up with TRBD2. Germline V gives CDR1 SGHDN, CDR2 FVKESK. The ends lost 4 bases at V and 4 bases at J; junction bases unmatched: 12. This CDR3 spans 17 amino acids. CDR3 DNA sequence: TGTGCCAGCAGCCTTCCTAGCGGGGGATCACTCGTAGAGACCCAGTACTTC. Its translation: CASSLPSGGSLVETQYF.

A single count supports this clone. The chain recombines TRBV5-1 with TRBJ2-1; D might be TRBD2 (6 bases). The V end lost 0 bases, the J end lost 5 bases, and 12 bases lay between the germline ends. This CDR3 has 15 residues. The germline CDR1 and CDR2 sequences are SGHRS and YFSETQ. This CDR3 is CASSLGGLLNNEQFF. CDR3 nucleotide sequence: TGCGCCAGCAGCTTGGGCGGACTACTTAACAATGAGCAGTTCTTC.

J is TRBJ2-3 and V is TRBV5-8; 7 nucleotides match TRBD1. Losses at the gene ends were 7 bases for V and 6 bases for J; bases not matched to a gene: 14. The CDR3 is 15 amino acids. Germline V gene lookup returns CDR1 SGHTS and CDR2 YDEGEE. CDR3 loop: CASATGAEGWDTQYF. In nucleotides, the CDR3 is TGTGCCAGCGCTACAGGGGCGGAAGGTTGGGATACGCAGTATTTT.

The chain carries TRBV30 and TRBJ2-1; tentatively, D is TRBD1 (5 bases). The V gene lost 3 bases and the J gene lost 7 bases, with 19 bases spanning the gap. This CDR3 has 15 residues. Per germline, CDR1 GTSNPN and CDR2 SVGIG (reference sequence). In DNA form, the CDR3 reads TGTGCCTGGAGCTCCCTGGACAACGGCGCGAATGAGCAGTTCTTC. Protein sequence: CAWSSLDNGANEQFF.

This rearrangement joins TRBV7-2 to TRBJ2-7, with 12 nucleotides matching TRBD2. CDR1 SGHTA and CDR2 FQGNSA come from the germline V gene. V was clipped by 6 bases and J by 4 bases; unmatched bases: 7. CDR3 length: 15 residues. CDR3 residues: CASRSAGTSGYEQYF. The CDR3 coding sequence is TGTGCCAGCAGGTCGGCGGGGACTAGCGGGTACGAGCAGTACTTC.

This clone occurred once. The CDR3 loop reads CAISDGRATNTGELFF. The CDR3 region has the DNA TGTGCCATCAGTGATGGCAGGGCGACGAACACCGGGGAGCTGTTTTTT. This chain uses TRBV10-3 with TRBJ2-2, with TRBD1 as a possible D gene (5 bases). V was clipped by 3 bases and J by 0 bases, with 11 bases between them. Germline-derived CDR1 and CDR2 are ENHRY and SYGVKD. CDR3 length: 16 amino acids.

Points on this clone: Its ends do not fully match the called genes, so a read error is possible. This chain uses TRBV6-5 with TRBJ2-5, with 7 bases identical to TRBD1. Germline V gene data show CDR1 as MNHEY and CDR2 as SVGAGI. CDR3 length equals 15 residues. The CDR3 nucleotides are TGTGCCTGCAGTACCCGGGACAGAGTACAAGAGACCCAGTACTTC. Protein product: CACSTRDRVQETQYF.

This clone was counted a single time. DNA for the CDR3: TGTGCCAGCAGCCGTGAGGTTAATCAGCCCCAGCATTTT. It is translated as CASSREVNQPQHF. The chain employs TRBV7-3 and TRBJ1-5, with unresolved D. V lost 5 bases to trimming and J lost 4 bases, with 9 bases between them. Germline V CDR1 and CDR2: SGHTA, FQGTGA. CDR3 length: 13 residues.

The J gene is TRBJ2-7, the V gene TRBV19, with a weak D call TRBD2 (6 bases). Trimming removed 3 bases at V and 2 bases at J, with 11 bases between. Per the germline V gene, CDR1 is LNHDA and CDR2 is SQIVND (reference sequence). This CDR3 comprises 14 residues. This CDR3 is CASSMGGGAYEQYF. For the CDR3, the DNA is TGTGCCAGTAGTATGGGTGGAGGGGCCTACGAGCAGTACTTC.

V and J are TRBV18 and TRBJ2-3; 8 bases are a match to TRBD2. The CDR3 spans 13 residues. The V segment lost 3 bases and the J segment 5 bases; nucleotides outside the gene matches: 1. From germline, CDR1 is KGHSH and CDR2 LQKENI. CDR3 in amino acids: CASSPSGGDTQYF. The CDR3 bases are TGTGCCAGCTCACCCAGCGGGGGAGATACGCAGTATTTT.

The CDR3 sequence is CASSLRGQSYNEQFF. CDR3 in DNA: TGTGCCAGCAGCTTGAGGGGTCAGTCCTACAATGAGCAGTTCTTC. The chain recombines TRBV5-5 with TRBJ2-1, with a possible D match to TRBD1 (5 bases). V was trimmed by 1 base and J by 1 base, leaving 9 bases between them. The CDR3 is 15 residues long. Germline V lookup: CDR1 SGHKS, CDR2 YYEKEE (reference sequence).

V is TRBV19 and J is TRBJ2-3; D unresolved. Germline V gene sequence: CDR1 LNHDA, CDR2 SQIVND (reference sequence). V was clipped by 9 bases and J by 4 bases, with 11 bases between them. The CDR3 runs 12 residues. The CDR3 nucleotides are TGTGCCAGCTCGCTAATGGCAGATACGCAGTATTTT. The encoded protein is CASSLMADTQYF.

The chain is built from TRBV27 and TRBJ2-7; D is uncertain. This CDR3 is built from 13 residues. Looked up from germline, CDR1 is MNHEY and CDR2 is SMNVEV (reference sequence). Trimming removed 0 bases from V and 2 bases from J, with 5 bases in between. The CDR3 region is CASSLSVAYEQYF. The CDR3 region has the DNA TGTGCCAGCAGTTTATCAGTAGCCTACGAGCAGTACTTC.

This clone has just one count. This chain links TRBV5-4 with TRBJ2-1; perhaps TRBD1 as D (5 bases). In germline, CDR1 is SGHNT, CDR2 YYREEE (reference sequence). This CDR3 has 14 residues. V was trimmed by 2 bases and J by 2 bases, leaving 8 bases between them. Here the CDR3 reads CASSLEQAYNEQFF. The CDR3 DNA reads TGTGCCAGCAGCTTAGAACAGGCCTACAATGAGCAGTTCTTC.

The rearrangement links TRBV5-1 to TRBJ2-1; D is possibly TRBD1 (6 bases). The CDR3 is 16 residues long. CDR1 and CDR2 (germline): SGHRS, YFSETQ. The germline V and J ends were trimmed by 0 bases and 5 bases, with 15 bases remaining between them. CDR3 amino acids: CASSLVGGLMNNEQFF. Written as DNA, the CDR3 is TGCGCCAGCAGCTTGGTAGGGGGTCTGATGAACAATGAGCAGTTCTTC.

In this sample, this clone turned up once. The chain couples TRBV2 to TRBJ2-1; perhaps TRBD2 as D (6 bases). Trimming took off 1 base at V and 8 bases at J, with 18 bases between the two ends. The CDR3 is 16 amino acids. Looked up from germline, CDR1 is SNHLY and CDR2 is FYNNEI. The CDR3 reads CASSEEGGAYADEQFF. The DNA of the CDR3 is TGTGCCAGCAGTGAAGAGGGCGGGGCTTATGCAGATGAGCAGTTCTTC.

The chain combines TRBV30 with TRBJ2-7, with a tentative D call TRBD1 (6 bases). Per the germline V gene, CDR1 is GTSNPN and CDR2 is SVGIG (reference sequence). V shed 3 bases and J shed 0 bases, with 12 bases lying between them. The CDR3 runs 14 residues. In nucleotides, the CDR3 is TGTGCCTGGAGACCCAGGGGAGCCTCCTACGAGCAGTACTTC. Translated, it gives CAWRPRGASYEQYF.

This chain links TRBV5-5 with TRBJ2-7, with a possible D match to TRBD2 (6 bases). The CDR3 spans 15 residues. V gave up 0 bases and J gave up 3 bases, with 13 bases separating them. Germline lookup yields CDR1 SGHKS and CDR2 YYEKEE (reference sequence). The CDR3 bases are TGTGCCAGCAGCTTGGAAGGACTACGAGACTACGAGCAGTACTTC. Translation: CASSLEGLRDYEQYF. The full variable domain, rest sourced from reference TRBV5-5 and TRBJ2-7, is DAGVTQSPTHLIKTRGQQVTLRCSPISGHKSVSWYQQVLGQGPQFIFQYYEKEERGRGNFPDRFSARQFPNYSSELNVNALLLGDSALYLCASSLEGLRDYEQYFGPGTRLTVT.

The chain carries TRBV2 and TRBJ2-5; D is unresolved. The germline V gene has CDR1 SNHLY and CDR2 FYNNEI. Trimming removed 7 bases from V and 1 base from J, with 13 bases in between. There are 14 residues in the CDR3. The CDR3 DNA reads TGTGCCAGCATAAGGAAGACGGGCCAAGAGACCCAGTACTTC. Protein product: CASIRKTGQETQYF.

This rearrangement joins TRBV6-1 to TRBJ1-1, with 10 bases fitting TRBD1. Germline V gene sequence: CDR1 MNHNS, CDR2 SASEGT. The CDR3 length is 14 residues. J lost 5 bases, V lost 7 bases, and 7 bases had no gene match. This CDR3 is CASNLGTGATEAFF. The DNA for the CDR3 is TGTGCCAGCAATCTCGGGACAGGGGCAACTGAAGCTTTCTTT.

The chain joins TRBV5-8 to TRBJ1-1, with 7 positions matching TRBD1. The germline gives CDR1 SGHTS, CDR2 YDEGEE. This CDR3 is built from 15 residues. J lost 0 bases, V lost 4 bases, and 6 bases had no gene match. The CDR3 nucleotides are TGTGCCAGCAGCCTCAGGGGGGAACTGAACACTGAAGCTTTCTTT. Translated, it gives CASSLRGELNTEAFF.

This clone has only a few counts. The chain links TRBV30 to TRBJ2-5, with TRBD2 identical over 14 bases. Germline assignment: CDR1 GTSNPN and CDR2 SVGIG (reference sequence). This CDR3 is built from 16 residues. Trimming removed 2 bases from V and 4 bases from J; junction bases left unmatched: 6. The CDR3 loop is CAWSPRTSGRPETQYF. In DNA form, the CDR3 reads TGTGCCTGGAGTCCAAGGACTAGCGGGAGGCCAGAGACCCAGTACTTC.

This clone was seen more than once but under ten times. V is TRBV7-9 and J is TRBJ2-1; 7 bases map to TRBD1. The CDR3 loop spans 13 amino acids. The V gene's germline CDR1 is SEHNR and CDR2 FQNEAQ (reference sequence). Trimming removed 3 bases from V and 10 bases from J; junction bases left unmatched: 6. Here the CDR3 reads CASSLPGDSEQFF. DNA for the CDR3: TGTGCCAGCAGCTTGCCCGGGGACAGCGAGCAGTTCTTC.

This clone was recorded only once. The V call is TRBV7-2, the J call TRBJ1-3, with 10 bases aligning to TRBD1. The CDR3 extends over 16 amino acids. Losses at the gene ends were 3 bases for V and 8 bases for J; bases not matched to a gene: 10. The germline CDR1 and CDR2 sequences are SGHTA and FQGNSA. The CDR3 loop is CASSLGDRGSQDTIYF. The DNA of the CDR3 is TGTGCCAGCAGCTTGGGGGACAGGGGCTCTCAGGACACCATATATTTT.

The rearrangement links TRBV30 to TRBJ2-3, with TRBD1 as a possible D gene (5 bases). The CDR3 length is 15 residues. Trimming shortened V by 0 bases and J by 7 bases, and 17 bases separated the two germline ends. The germline V gene has CDR1 GTSNPN and CDR2 SVGIG (reference sequence). CDR3 protein: CAWSVDAGDRNTQYF. The CDR3 DNA is TGTGCCTGGAGTGTGGATGCAGGCGACAGAAATACGCAGTATTTT.

The chain carries TRBV28 and TRBJ2-7; 11 bases map to TRBD1. Looked up from germline, CDR1 is MDHEN and CDR2 is SYDVKM. V lost 6 bases and J lost 1; bases outside the gene matches: 5. The CDR3 sequence is 15 residues long. The CDR3 loop reads CASRDRDRGSYEQYF. The CDR3 nucleotides are TGTGCCAGCAGGGACCGGGACAGGGGGTCCTACGAGCAGTACTTC.

The chain employs TRBV10-2 and TRBJ2-1; 8 nucleotides agree with TRBD2. This CDR3 region has 15 residues. With 4 bases clipped from V and 9 bases from J, the junction kept 11 bases outside the gene matches. CDR1 WSHSY and CDR2 SAAADI come from the germline V gene. Here the CDR3 reads CASSGSGRGSGEQFF. CDR3 sequence (DNA): TGCGCCAGCAGTGGGAGCGGGAGAGGTTCGGGTGAGCAGTTCTTC.

This clone was seen only a few times. The chain has TRBV5-1 and TRBJ1-2; 7 nucleotides line up with TRBD1. Germline CDR1 and CDR2: SGHRS and YFSETQ. This CDR3 has 13 amino acids. With 4 bases clipped from V and 4 bases from J, the junction kept 4 bases outside the gene matches. CDR3 DNA sequence: TGCGCCAGCAGCGCACAGGGGACCTATGGCTACACCTTC. Its protein is CASSAQGTYGYTF. Full variable domain (remainder filled in from reference TRBV5-1 and TRBJ1-2): KAGVTQTPRYLIKTRGQQVTLSCSPISGHRSVSWYQQTPGQGLQFLFEYFSETQRNKGNFPGRFSGRQFSNSRSEMNVSTLELGDSALYLCASSAQGTYGYTFGSGTRLTVV.

The chain is built from TRBV7-8 and TRBJ1-5, with TRBD1 as a possible D gene (5 bases). The CDR3 extends over 15 amino acids. Germline V lookup: CDR1 SGHVS, CDR2 FQNEAQ. V was pared by 2 bases and J by 6 bases, with 14 bases between. As DNA, the CDR3 is TGTGCCAGCAGCTTACTCACAGGACCCAGTCAGCCCCAGCATTTT. As protein: CASSLLTGPSQPQHF.